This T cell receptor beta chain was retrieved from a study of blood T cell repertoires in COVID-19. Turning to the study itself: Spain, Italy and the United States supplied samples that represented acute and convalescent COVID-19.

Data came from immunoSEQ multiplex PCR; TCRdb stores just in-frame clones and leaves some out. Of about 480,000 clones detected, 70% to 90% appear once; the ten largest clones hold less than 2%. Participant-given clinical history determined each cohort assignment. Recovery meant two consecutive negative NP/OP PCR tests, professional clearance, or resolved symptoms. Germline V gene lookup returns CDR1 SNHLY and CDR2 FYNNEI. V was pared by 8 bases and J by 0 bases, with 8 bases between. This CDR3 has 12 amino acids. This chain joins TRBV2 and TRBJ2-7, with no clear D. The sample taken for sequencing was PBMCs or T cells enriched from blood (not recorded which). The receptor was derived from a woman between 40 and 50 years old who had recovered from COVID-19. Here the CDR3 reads CASDGGSYEQYF. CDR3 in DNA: TGTGCCAGCGATGGCGGCTCCTACGAGCAGTACTTC.